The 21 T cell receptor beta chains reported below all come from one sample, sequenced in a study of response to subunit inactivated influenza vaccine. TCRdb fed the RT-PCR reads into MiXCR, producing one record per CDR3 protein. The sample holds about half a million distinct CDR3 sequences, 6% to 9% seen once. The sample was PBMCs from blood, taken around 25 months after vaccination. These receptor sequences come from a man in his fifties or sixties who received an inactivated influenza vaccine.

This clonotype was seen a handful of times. CDR3 region: CASSNSGLADYEQYF. The CDR3 DNA reads as TGTGCCAGCAGTAACTCGGGACTAGCGGACTACGAGCAGTACTTC. The rearrangement joins TRBV27 to TRBJ2-7; 11 bases are a match to TRBD2. There are 15 residues in the CDR3. Losses at the gene ends were 5 bases for V and 3 bases for J; bases not matched to a gene: 6. Germline V CDR1 and CDR2: MNHEY, SMNVEV (reference sequence).

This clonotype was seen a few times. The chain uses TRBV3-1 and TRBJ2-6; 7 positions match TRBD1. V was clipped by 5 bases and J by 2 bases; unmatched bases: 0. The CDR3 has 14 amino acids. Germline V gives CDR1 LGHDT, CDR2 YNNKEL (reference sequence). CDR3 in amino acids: CASSGTAGANVLTF. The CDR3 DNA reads TGTGCCAGCAGCGGGACAGCTGGGGCCAACGTCCTGACTTTC.

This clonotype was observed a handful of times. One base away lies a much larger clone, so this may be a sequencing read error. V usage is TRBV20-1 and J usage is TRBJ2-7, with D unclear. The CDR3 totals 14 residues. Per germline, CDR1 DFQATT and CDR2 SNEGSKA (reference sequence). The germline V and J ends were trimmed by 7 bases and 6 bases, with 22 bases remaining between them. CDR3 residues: CSVYAGNGGCEQYF. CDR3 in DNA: TGCAGTGTTTATGCAGGTAATGGCGGCTGCGAGCAGTACTTC.

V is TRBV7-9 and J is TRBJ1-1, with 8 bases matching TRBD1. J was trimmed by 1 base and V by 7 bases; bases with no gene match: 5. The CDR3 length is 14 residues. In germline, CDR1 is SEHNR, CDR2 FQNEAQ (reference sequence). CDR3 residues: CASTLDRGNTEAFF. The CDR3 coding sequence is TGTGCCAGCACTCTAGACAGGGGGAACACTGAAGCTTTCTTT.

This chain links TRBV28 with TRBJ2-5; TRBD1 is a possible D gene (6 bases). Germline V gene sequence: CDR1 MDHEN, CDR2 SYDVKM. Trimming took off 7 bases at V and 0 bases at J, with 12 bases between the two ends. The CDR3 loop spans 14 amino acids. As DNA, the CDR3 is TGTGCCAGCAAATTCCAGGGGTACCAAGAGACCCAGTACTTC. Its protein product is CASKFQGYQETQYF.

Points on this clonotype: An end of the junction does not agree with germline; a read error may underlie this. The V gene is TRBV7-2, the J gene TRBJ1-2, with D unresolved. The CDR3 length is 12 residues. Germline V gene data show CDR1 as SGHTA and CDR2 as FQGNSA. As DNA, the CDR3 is TGTGCCAGCAGCCGAGGGAACTATGGCTACTCCTTC. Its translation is CASSRGNYGYSF.

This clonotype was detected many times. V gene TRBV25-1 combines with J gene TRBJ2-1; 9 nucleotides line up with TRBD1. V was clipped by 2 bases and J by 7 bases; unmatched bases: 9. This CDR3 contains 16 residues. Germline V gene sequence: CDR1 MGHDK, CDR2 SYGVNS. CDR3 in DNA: TGTGCCAGCAGTGAAATCGGAAGGACAGGGGCAAATGAGCAGTTCTTC. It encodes CASSEIGRTGANEQFF.

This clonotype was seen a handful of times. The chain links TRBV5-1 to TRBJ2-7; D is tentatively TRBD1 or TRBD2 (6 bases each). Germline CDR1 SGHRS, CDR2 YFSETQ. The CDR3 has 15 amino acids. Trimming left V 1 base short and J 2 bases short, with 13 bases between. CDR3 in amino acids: CASSLSSGGTYEQYF. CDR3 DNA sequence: TGCGCCAGCAGCTTGAGTTCCGGGGGCACCTACGAGCAGTACTTC.

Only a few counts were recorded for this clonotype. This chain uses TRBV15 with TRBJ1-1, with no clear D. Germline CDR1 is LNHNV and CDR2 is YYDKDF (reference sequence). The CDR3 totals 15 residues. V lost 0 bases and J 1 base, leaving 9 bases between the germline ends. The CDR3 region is CATSRDSQTNTEAFF. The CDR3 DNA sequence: TGTGCCACCAGCAGAGATTCACAGACGAACACTGAAGCTTTCTTT.

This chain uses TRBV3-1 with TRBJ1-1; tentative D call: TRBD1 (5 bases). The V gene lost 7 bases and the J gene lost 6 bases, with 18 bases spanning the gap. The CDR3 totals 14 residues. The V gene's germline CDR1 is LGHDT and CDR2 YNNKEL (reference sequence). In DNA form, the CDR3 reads TGTGCCAGCACTAACGGGCAGGGAAGGTCTGAAGCTTTCTTT. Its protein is CASTNGQGRSEAFF.

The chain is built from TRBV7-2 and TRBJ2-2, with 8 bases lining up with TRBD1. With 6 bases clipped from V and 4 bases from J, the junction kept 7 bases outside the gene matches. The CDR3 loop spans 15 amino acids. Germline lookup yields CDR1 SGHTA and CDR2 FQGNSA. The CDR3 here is CASSGDRIITGELFF. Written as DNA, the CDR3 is TGTGCCAGCAGTGGGGACAGGATAATCACCGGGGAGCTGTTTTTT.

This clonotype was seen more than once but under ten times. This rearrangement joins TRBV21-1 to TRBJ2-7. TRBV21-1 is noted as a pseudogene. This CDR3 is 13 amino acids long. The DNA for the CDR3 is TGTGCCAGCAGCAAAGCGTCAGCCTACGAGCAGTACTTC. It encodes CASSKASAYEQYF.

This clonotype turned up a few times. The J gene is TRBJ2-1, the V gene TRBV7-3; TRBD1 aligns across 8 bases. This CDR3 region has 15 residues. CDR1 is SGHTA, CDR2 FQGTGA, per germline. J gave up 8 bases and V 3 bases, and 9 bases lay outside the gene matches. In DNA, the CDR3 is TGTGCCAGCAGCTTCGGGGCAGGGGGCTCCGATGAGCAGTTCTTC. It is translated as CASSFGAGGSDEQFF.

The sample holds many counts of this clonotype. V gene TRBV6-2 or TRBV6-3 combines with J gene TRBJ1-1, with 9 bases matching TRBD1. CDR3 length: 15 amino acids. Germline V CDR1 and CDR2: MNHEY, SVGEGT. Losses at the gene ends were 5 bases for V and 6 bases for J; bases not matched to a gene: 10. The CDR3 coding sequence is TGTGCCAGCAGTAATGAGCGGGACAGGGTCCCTGAAGCTTTCTTT. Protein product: CASSNERDRVPEAFF.

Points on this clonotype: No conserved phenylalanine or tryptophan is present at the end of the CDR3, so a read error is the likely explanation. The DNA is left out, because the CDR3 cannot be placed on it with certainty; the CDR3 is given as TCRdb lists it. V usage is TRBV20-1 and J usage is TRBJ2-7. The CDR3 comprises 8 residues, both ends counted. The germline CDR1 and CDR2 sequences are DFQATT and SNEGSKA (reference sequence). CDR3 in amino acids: CSAFRPTI.

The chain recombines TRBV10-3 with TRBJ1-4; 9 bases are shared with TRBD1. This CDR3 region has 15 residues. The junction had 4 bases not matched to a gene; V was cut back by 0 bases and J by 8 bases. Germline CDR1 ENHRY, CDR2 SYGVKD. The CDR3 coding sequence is TGTGCCATCAGTGAGTCGGGACAGGGAGGCGAAAAACTGTTTTTT. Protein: CAISESGQGGEKLFF.

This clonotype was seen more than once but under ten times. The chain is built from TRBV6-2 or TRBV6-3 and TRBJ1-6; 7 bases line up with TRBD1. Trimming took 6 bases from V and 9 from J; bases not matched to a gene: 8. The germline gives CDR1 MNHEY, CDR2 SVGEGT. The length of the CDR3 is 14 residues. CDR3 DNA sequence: TGTGCCAGCAGACCGACAGGGCGCGGTTCACCCCTCCACTTT. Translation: CASRPTGRGSPLHF.

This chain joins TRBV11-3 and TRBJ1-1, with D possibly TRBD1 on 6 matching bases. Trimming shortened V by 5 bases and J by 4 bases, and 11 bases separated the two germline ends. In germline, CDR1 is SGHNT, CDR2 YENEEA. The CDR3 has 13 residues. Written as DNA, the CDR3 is TGTGCCAGCAGCCCCTCAGGGGCCACTGAAGCTTTCTTT. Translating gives CASSPSGATEAFF.

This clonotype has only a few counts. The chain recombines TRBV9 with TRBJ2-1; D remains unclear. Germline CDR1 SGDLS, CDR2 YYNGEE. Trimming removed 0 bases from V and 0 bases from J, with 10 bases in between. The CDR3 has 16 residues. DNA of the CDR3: TGTGCCAGCAGCGTAGGGGTGGGTGCCTCCTACAATGAGCAGTTCTTC. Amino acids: CASSVGVGASYNEQFF.

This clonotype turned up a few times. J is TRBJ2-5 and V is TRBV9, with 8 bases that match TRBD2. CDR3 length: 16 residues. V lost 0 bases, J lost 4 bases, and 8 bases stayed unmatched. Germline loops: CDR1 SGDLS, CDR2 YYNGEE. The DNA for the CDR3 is TGTGCCAGCAGCGTAGCGGGGGGGCGCGAAGGAGAGACCCAGTACTTC. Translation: CASSVAGGREGETQYF.

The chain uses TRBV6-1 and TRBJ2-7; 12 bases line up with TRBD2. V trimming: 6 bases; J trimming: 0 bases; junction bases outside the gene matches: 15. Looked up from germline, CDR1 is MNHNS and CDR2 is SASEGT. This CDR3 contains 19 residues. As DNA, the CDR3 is TGTGCCAGCAGCCACACCCCTAGCGGGAGGGTTGGGGACTCCTACGAGCAGTACTTC. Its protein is CASSHTPSGRVGDSYEQYF.